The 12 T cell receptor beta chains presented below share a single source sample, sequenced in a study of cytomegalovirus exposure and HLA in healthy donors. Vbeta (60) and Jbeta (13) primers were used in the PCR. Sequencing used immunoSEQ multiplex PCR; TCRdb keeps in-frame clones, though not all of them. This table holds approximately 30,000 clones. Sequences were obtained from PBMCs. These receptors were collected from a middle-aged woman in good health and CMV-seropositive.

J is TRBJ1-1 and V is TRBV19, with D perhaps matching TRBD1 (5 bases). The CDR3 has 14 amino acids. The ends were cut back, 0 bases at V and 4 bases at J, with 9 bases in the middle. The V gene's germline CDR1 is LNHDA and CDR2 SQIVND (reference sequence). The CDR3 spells CASSIDPRATEAFF. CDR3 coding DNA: TGTGCCAGTAGTATAGATCCCAGGGCCACTGAAGCTTTCTTT.

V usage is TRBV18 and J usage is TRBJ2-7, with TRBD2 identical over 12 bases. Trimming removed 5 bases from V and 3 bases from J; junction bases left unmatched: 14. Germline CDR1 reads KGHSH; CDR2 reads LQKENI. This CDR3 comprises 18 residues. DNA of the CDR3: TGTGCCAGCTCATTTACAGATCGGACTAGCGGGACGGACTACGAGCAGTACTTC. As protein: CASSFTDRTSGTDYEQYF.

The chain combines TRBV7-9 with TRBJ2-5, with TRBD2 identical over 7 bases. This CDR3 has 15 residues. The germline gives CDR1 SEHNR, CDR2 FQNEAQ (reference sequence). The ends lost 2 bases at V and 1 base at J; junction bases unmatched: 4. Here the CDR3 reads CASSLMGGSQETQYF. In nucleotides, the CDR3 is TGTGCCAGCAGCTTAATGGGGGGGAGCCAAGAGACCCAGTACTTC.

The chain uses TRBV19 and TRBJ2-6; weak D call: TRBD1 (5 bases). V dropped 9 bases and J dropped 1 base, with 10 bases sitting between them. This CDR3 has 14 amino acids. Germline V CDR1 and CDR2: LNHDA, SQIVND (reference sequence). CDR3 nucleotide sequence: TGTGCCAGCGATCCAGGGTCTGGGGCCAACGTCCTGACTTTC. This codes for CASDPGSGANVLTF. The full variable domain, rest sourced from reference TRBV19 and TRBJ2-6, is DGGITQSPKYLFRKEGQNVTLSCEQNLNHDAMYWYRQDPGQGLRLIYYSQIVNDFQKGDIAEGYSVSREKKESFPLTVTSAQKNPTAFYLCASDPGSGANVLTFGAGSRLTVL.

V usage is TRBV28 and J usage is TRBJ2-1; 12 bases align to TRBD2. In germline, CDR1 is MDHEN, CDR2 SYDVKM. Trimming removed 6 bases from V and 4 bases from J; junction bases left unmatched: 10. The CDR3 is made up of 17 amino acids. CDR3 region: CASSPSPLAGGYNEQFF. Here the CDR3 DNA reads TGTGCCAGCAGCCCCAGCCCCCTAGCGGGAGGGTACAATGAGCAGTTCTTC.

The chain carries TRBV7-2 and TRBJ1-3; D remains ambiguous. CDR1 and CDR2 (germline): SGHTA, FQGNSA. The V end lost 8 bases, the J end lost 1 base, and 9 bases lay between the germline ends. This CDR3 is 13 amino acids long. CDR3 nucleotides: TGTGCCAGCCGGGTCTATTCTGGAAACACCATATATTTT. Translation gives CASRVYSGNTIYF.

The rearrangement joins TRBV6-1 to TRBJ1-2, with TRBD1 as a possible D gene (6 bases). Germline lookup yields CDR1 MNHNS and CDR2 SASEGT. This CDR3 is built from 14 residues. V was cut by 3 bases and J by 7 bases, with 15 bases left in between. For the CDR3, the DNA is TGTGCCAGCAGTGACGGGACACTTCTTGGTGGCTACACCTTC. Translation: CASSDGTLLGGYTF.

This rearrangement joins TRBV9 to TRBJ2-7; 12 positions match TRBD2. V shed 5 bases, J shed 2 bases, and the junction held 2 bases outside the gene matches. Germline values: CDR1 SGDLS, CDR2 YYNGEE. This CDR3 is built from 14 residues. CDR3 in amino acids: CASSRTSGTYEQYF. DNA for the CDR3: TGTGCCAGCAGTAGGACTAGCGGGACCTACGAGCAGTACTTC.

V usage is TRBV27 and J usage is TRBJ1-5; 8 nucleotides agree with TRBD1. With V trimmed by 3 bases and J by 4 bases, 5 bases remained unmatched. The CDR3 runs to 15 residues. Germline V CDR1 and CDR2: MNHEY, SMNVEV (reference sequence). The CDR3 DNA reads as TGTGCCAGCAGTTTGCAGGGGGCGATAAATCAGCCCCAGCATTTT. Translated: CASSLQGAINQPQHF.

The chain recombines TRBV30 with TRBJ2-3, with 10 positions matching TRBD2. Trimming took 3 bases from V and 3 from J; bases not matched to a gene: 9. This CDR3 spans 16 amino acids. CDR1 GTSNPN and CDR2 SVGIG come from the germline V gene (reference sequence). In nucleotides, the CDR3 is TGTGCCTGGAGCCCAACCCTAGCGGGAGTGACAGATACGCAGTATTTT. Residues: CAWSPTLAGVTDTQYF.

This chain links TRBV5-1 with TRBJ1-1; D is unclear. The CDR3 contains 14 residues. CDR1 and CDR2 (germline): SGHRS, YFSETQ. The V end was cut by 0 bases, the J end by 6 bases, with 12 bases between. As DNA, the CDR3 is TGCGCCAGCAGCTTGGTCTCAGAGGCTGCTGAAGCTTTCTTT. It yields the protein CASSLVSEAAEAFF.

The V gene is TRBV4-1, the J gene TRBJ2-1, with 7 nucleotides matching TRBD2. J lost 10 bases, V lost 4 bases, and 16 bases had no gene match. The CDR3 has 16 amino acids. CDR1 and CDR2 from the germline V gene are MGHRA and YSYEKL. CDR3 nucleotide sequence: TGCGCCAGCAGCCTTTTCTTTTTGGGCAGGGAGGGGGAGCAGTTCTTC. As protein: CASSLFFLGREGEQFF.